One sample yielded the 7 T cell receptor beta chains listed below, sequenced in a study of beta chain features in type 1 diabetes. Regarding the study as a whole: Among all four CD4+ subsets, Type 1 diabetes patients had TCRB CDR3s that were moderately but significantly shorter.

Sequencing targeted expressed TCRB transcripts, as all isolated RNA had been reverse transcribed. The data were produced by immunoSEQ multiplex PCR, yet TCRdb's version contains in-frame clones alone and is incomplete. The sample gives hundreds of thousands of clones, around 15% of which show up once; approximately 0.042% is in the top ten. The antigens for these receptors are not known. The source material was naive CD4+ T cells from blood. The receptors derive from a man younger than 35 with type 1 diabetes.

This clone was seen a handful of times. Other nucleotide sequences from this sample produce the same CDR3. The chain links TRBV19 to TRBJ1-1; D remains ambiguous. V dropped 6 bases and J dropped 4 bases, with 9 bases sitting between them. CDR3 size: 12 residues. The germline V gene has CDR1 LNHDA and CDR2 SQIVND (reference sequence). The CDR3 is CASRGSGTEAFF. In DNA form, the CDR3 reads TGTGCCAGTAGAGGGTCGGGCACTGAAGCTTTCTTT.

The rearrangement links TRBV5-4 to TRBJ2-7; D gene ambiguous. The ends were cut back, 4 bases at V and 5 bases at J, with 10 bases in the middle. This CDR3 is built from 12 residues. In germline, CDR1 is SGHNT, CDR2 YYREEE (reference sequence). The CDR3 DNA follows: TGTGCCAGCAGCATGCAGAGGAACGAGCAGTACTTC. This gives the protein CASSMQRNEQYF.

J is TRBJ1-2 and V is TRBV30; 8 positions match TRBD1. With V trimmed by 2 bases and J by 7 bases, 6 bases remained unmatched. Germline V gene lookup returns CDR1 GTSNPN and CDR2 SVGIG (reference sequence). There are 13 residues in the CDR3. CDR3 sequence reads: CAWSSGGVFGYTF. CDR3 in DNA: TGTGCCTGGAGTTCAGGGGGCGTGTTTGGCTACACCTTC.

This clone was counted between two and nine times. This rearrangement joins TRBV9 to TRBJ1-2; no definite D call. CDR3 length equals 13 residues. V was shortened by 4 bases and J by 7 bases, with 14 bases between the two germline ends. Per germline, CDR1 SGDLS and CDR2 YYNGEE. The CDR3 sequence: CASSLDGRTGYTF. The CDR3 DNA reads TGTGCCAGCAGCCTGGACGGAAGGACTGGCTACACCTTC.

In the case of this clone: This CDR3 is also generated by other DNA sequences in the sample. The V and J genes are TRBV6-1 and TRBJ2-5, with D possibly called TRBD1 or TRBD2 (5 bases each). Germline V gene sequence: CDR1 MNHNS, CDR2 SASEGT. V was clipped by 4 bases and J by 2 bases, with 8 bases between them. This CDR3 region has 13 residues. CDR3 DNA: TGTGCCAGCAGTGCCGGGACGCAAGAGACCCAGTACTTC. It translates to CASSAGTQETQYF.

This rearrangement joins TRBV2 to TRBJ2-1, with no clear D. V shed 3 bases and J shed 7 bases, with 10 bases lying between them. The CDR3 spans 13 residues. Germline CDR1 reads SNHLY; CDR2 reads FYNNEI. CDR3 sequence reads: CASSDGPWNEQFF. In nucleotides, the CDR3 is TGTGCCAGCAGTGATGGCCCGTGGAATGAGCAGTTCTTC.

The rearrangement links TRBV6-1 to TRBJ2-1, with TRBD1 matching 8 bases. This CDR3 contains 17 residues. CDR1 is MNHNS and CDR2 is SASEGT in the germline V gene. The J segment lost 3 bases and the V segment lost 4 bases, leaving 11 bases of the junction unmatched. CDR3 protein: CASSGKPTGDSYNEQFF. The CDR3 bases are TGTGCCAGCAGTGGGAAACCGACAGGGGACAGCTACAATGAGCAGTTCTTC.